Listed below are T cell receptor beta chains from one sample, sequenced in a study of human T cells and chemical hapten exposure. In TCRdb, the RACE reads were re-called with MiXCR into one record per CDR3 protein. Counted here are 180,000 or so distinct CDR3 sequences, around 30% occurring once; the ten biggest clones make up 2.9%. Specimen: whole blood, collected in connection with sensitization to the hapten diphenylcyclopropenone (DPC). Receptors were obtained from a woman under 40 with alopecia areata. Some clones in this sample may be carry-over from other donors' samples. CDR3s include the opening cysteine and the closing phenylalanine or tryptophan. The D gene is left open where the match is weak. Clone size is stated in some rows and not others, as once, few, many or a class when expanded.

CDR3aa	CDR3nt	abundance	d_gene	len	j_gene	v_gene
CASSPSVSYEQFF	TGCGCCAGCAGCCCCTCCGTTTCGTATGAGCAGTTCTTC	-	-	13	TRBJ2-1	TRBV5-1
CASSPRTGYGYTF	TGTGCCAGCAGTCCGAGGACAGGCTATGGCTACACCTTC	-	TRBD1	13	TRBJ1-2	TRBV27
CASSPLRGSNYGYTF	TGTGCCAGTAGCCCCCTGAGGGGATCTAACTATGGCTACACCTTC	few	-	15	TRBJ1-2	TRBV19
CASSFPGLAESSYNEQFF	TGTGCCAGCAGTTTCCCCGGACTAGCGGAAAGCTCCTACAATGAGCAGTTCTTC	-	TRBD2	18	TRBJ2-1	TRBV28
CASGLAGPGNTEAFF	TGTGCTAGTGGTTTGGCGGGCCCGGGAAACACTGAAGCTTTCTTT	few	-	15	TRBJ1-1	TRBV12-5
CASSSRGTEAFF	TGTGCCAGCAGTTCCAGGGGGACTGAAGCTTTCTTT	few	TRBD1	12	TRBJ1-1	TRBV28
CASRDSLQPQHF	TGTGCCAGCAGAGACTCCTTGCAGCCCCAGCATTTT	few	-	12	TRBJ1-5	TRBV12-3/TRBV12-4
CASSQEAGTDTQYF	TGCGCCAGCAGCCAAGAGGCGGGCACAGATACGCAGTATTTT	-	-	14	TRBJ2-3	TRBV4-3
CAWSRGRGPTNTEAFF	TGTGCCTGGTCTCGAGGTAGGGGACCTACGAACACTGAAGCTTTCTTT	-	-	16	TRBJ1-1	TRBV30
CASSFNTGDTIYF	TGTGCCAGCAGCTTTAACACAGGGGACACCATATATTTT	-	TRBD1	13	TRBJ1-3	TRBV7-2
CASSLAEGTGANVLTF	TGCGCCAGCAGCTTGGCCGAGGGCACTGGGGCCAACGTCCTGACTTTC	-	-	16	TRBJ2-6	TRBV5-1
CASREGGYGYTF	TGTGCCAGCAGGGAGGGCGGCTATGGCTACACCTTC	few	-	12	TRBJ1-2	TRBV28
CTSSLRLNGYTF	TGTACCAGCAGCTTAAGACTGAATGGCTACACCTTC	-	-	12	TRBJ1-2	TRBV12-3/TRBV12-4
CASFQAGGMGNEQYF	TGTGCCAGCTTCCAGGCAGGGGGAATGGGTAACGAGCAGTACTTC	-	TRBD1	15	TRBJ2-7	TRBV28
CSVGTGGVEETQYF	TGCAGCGTGGGCACAGGGGGGGTAGAAGAGACCCAGTACTTC	-	-	14	TRBJ2-5	TRBV29-1
CASSSQAASYNSPLHF	TGTGCCAGCAGCTCCCAGGCGGCTTCCTATAATTCACCCCTCCACTTT	few	-	16	TRBJ1-6	TRBV5-5
CASSLAPDRRDYGYTF	TGTGCCAGCAGCTTAGCTCCGGACAGGAGAGACTATGGCTACACCTTC	-	TRBD1	16	TRBJ1-2	TRBV7-8
CASSQQGAQVIQYF	TGTGCCAGCAGCCAACAGGGGGCGCAGGTCATTCAGTACTTC	-	TRBD1	14	TRBJ2-4	TRBV3-1
CASSQEEGPGREQYF	TGCGCCAGCAGCCAAGAGGAGGGGCCGGGGCGCGAGCAGTACTTC	few	-	15	TRBJ2-7	TRBV4-3
CASSPDRGGGYTF	TGTGCCAGCAGCCCCGACAGGGGCGGTGGCTACACCTTC	-	TRBD1	13	TRBJ1-2	TRBV9
CASSLGWGARETQYF	TGTGCCAGCAGCTTAGGTTGGGGGGCGCGAGAGACCCAGTACTTC	-	-	15	TRBJ2-5	TRBV7-2
CASSQSTGGGYGYTF	TGTGCCAGCAGCCAATCAACAGGGGGCGGGTATGGCTACACCTTC	few	TRBD1	15	TRBJ1-2	TRBV3-1
CATRGSGANVLTF	TGTGCCACCAGGGGCTCTGGGGCCAACGTCCTGACTTTC	many	-	13	TRBJ2-6	TRBV15
CASRDYSYNEQFF	TGTGCCAGCCGGGACTACTCCTACAATGAGCAGTTCTTC	few	TRBD2	13	TRBJ2-1	TRBV28
CASSVELAGGPDTQYF	TGTGCCAGCAGCGTAGAGCTAGCGGGGGGCCCAGATACGCAGTATTTT	few	TRBD2	16	TRBJ2-3	TRBV9
CASSLSVGLGEEKLFF	TGCGCCAGCAGCTTGAGTGTGGGGCTGGGCGAAGAAAAACTGTTTTTT	few	-	16	TRBJ1-4	TRBV5-1
CATGETRLSEQFF	TGTGCCACCGGGGAGACTAGATTAAGTGAGCAGTTCTTC	few	-	13	TRBJ2-1	TRBV15
CASSQEPQGASPRYF	TGCGCCAGCAGCCAAGAACCACAGGGGGCGTCTCCACGCTATTTT	few	TRBD1	15	TRBJ2-3	TRBV4-3
CASSEGQTNTGELFF	TGTGCCAGCAGCGAGGGACAGACGAACACCGGGGAGCTGTTTTTT	few	TRBD1	15	TRBJ2-2	TRBV9
CASRLNNNEQFF	TGTGCCAGCAGACTAAATAACAATGAGCAGTTCTTC	-	-	12	TRBJ2-1	TRBV7-9
CASRPGGGRENTEAFF	TGCGCCAGCAGACCCGGGGGAGGCAGGGAGAACACTGAAGCTTTCTTT	-	-	16	TRBJ1-1	TRBV4-1
CSGGTGFEQYF	TGCAGCGGCGGGACAGGCTTCGAGCAGTACTTC	-	TRBD1	11	TRBJ2-7	TRBV29-1
CAISGPPGLAITEQYF	TGTGCCATCAGTGGTCCGCCTGGACTAGCGATAACCGAGCAGTACTTC	few	TRBD2	16	TRBJ2-7	TRBV10-3
CASRWLGDHIQYF	TGCGCCAGCCGATGGTTAGGGGACCACATTCAGTACTTC	-	-	13	TRBJ2-4	TRBV5-1
CASSRQGAGNTIYF	TGTGCCAGCAGCCGACAGGGGGCTGGAAACACCATATATTTT	-	TRBD1	14	TRBJ1-3	TRBV7-2
CADGGGTYNEQFF	TGTGCCGATGGGGGGGGGACCTACAATGAGCAGTTCTTC	few	-	13	TRBJ2-1	TRBV21-1
CASSFSGTGDRDLSYEQYF	TGTGCCAGCAGCTTTTCCGGGACAGGGGACAGAGACTTATCCTACGAGCAGTACTTC	-	TRBD1	19	TRBJ2-7	TRBV7-3
CSVSGRSQGMFF	TGCAGCGTTTCGGGGAGATCACAGGGTATGTTCTTC	-	-	12	TRBJ2-1	TRBV29-1
CSVRAGWEGDEQYF	TGCAGCGTTCGGGCAGGGTGGGAGGGTGACGAGCAGTACTTC	-	TRBD2	14	TRBJ2-7	TRBV29-1
CASSPGWGFTDTQYF	TGTGCCAGCAGCCCAGGATGGGGATTCACAGATACGCAGTATTTT	few	-	15	TRBJ2-3	TRBV7-2
CASSPGPGRPMNTEAFF	TGCGCCAGCAGCCCTGGTCCCGGACGGCCGATGAACACTGAAGCTTTCTTT	-	-	17	TRBJ1-1	TRBV5-1
CSVPGPWDSGYTF	TGCAGCGTACCCGGACCCTGGGATAGTGGCTACACCTTC	-	-	13	TRBJ1-2	TRBV29-1
CASSQDPPGGISTDTQYF	TGCGCCAGCAGCCAAGATCCACCAGGCGGGATCAGCACAGATACGCAGTATTTT	-	-	18	TRBJ2-3	TRBV4-3
CASRWETFNEQFF	TGTGCCAGCAGGTGGGAGACTTTCAATGAGCAGTTCTTC	-	-	13	TRBJ2-1	TRBV2
CASSLKQGPETQYF	TGTGCCAGCAGTTTAAAACAGGGGCCGGAGACCCAGTACTTC	-	TRBD1	14	TRBJ2-5	TRBV28
CATATAGGNYNEQFF	TGTGCCACCGCCACGGCGGGAGGCAACTACAATGAGCAGTTCTTC	-	TRBD2	15	TRBJ2-1	TRBV24-1
CATSDPQGASETQYF	TGTGCCACCAGTGACCCACAGGGGGCTTCGGAGACCCAGTACTTC	-	TRBD1	15	TRBJ2-5	TRBV24-1
CASSLEGDEQYF	TGCGCCAGCAGCTTGGAGGGGGACGAGCAGTACTTC	-	-	12	TRBJ2-7	TRBV5-1